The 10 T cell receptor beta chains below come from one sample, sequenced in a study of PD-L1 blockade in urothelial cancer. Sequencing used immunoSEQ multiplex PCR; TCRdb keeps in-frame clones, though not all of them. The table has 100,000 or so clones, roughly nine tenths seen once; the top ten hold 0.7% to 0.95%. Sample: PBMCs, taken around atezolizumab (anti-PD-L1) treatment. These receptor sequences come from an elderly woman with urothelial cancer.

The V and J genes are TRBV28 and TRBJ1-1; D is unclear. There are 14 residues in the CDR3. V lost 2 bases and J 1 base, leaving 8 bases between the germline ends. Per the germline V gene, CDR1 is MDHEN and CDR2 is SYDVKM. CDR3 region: CASSLGPPNTEAFF. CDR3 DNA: TGTGCCAGCAGTTTAGGGCCGCCGAACACTGAAGCTTTCTTT.

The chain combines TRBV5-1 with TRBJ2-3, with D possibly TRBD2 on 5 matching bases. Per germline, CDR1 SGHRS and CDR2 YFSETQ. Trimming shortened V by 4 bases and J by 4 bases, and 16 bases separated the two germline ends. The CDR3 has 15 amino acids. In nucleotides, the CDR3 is TGCGCCAGCAGCCGGAAGACGGGAAGTGCAGATACGCAGTATTTT. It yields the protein CASSRKTGSADTQYF.

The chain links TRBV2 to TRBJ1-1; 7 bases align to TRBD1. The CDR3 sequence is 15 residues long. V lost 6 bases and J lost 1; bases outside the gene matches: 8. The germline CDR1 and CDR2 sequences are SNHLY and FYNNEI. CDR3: CASRASGTANTEAFF. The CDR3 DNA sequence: TGTGCCAGCAGAGCATCCGGGACAGCGAACACTGAAGCTTTCTTT.

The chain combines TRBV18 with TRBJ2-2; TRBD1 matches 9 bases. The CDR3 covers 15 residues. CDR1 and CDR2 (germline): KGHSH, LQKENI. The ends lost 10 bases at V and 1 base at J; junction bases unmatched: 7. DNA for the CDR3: TGTGCCACCCCTACAGGGGGCTGGAACACCGGGGAGCTGTTTTTT. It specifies CATPTGGWNTGELFF.

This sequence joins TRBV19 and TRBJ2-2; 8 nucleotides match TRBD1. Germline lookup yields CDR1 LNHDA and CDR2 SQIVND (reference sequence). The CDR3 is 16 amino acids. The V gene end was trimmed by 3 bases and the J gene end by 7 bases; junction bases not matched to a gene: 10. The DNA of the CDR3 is TGTGCCAGTAGTATGGGGGTTCAGGGGGCGGACGGGGAGCTGTTTTTT. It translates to CASSMGVQGADGELFF.

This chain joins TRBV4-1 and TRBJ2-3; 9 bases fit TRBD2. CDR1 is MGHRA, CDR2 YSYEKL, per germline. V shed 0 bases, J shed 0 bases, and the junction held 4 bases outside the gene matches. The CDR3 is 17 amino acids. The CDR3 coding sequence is TGCGCCAGCAGCCAAGACCCCGGGACTAGCAGCACAGATACGCAGTATTTT. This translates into CASSQDPGTSSTDTQYF.

The CDR3 sequence is CASSRLGGVGEKLFF. DNA of the CDR3: TGCGCCAGCAGTCGCCTGGGGGGAGTGGGTGAAAAACTGTTTTTT. V and J are TRBV4-1 and TRBJ1-4, with D maybe TRBD1 (5 bases). V was trimmed by 6 bases and J by 7 bases, leaving 18 bases between them. From germline, CDR1 is MGHRA and CDR2 YSYEKL. CDR3 length equals 15 residues.

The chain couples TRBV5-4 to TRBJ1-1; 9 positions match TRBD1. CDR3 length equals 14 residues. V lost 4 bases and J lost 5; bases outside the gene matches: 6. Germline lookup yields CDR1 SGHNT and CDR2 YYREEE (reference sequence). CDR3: CASSPGQGRTEAFF. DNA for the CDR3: TGTGCCAGCAGCCCCGGACAGGGGAGGACTGAAGCTTTCTTT.

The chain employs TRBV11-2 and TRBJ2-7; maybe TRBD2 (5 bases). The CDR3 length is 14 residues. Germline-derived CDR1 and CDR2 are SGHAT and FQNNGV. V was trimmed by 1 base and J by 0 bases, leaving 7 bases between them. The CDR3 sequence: CASSLGGSSYEQYF. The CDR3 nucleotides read TGTGCCAGCAGCTTAGGAGGGAGCTCCTACGAGCAGTACTTC.

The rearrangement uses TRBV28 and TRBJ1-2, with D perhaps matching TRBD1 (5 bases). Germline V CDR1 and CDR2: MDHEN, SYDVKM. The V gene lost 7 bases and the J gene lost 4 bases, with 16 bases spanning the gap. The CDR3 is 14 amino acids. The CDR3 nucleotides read TGTGCCAGCACCCCTACAGGAGAGAGCTATGGCTACACCTTC. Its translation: CASTPTGESYGYTF.